Shown below are 10 T cell receptor beta chains from a single sample sequenced in a study of glioma-infiltrating T cells. Amplification of TCR alpha and beta CDR3 regions from RNA used iRepertoire nested multiplex PCR. TCRdb re-derived calls from the multiplex PCR reads in MiXCR, one entry per CDR3 protein. The sample has 150,000 or so distinct CDR3 sequences, more than 35% seen once. Material: glioma tissue, nonneoplastic brain tissue, or PBMCs (not recorded which). These receptors were collected from a human donor with low-grade glioma or glioblastoma, undergoing nonglioma brain surgery, or in good health (not recorded which).

In this sample, this clonotype turned up a few times. The chain couples TRBV6-2 or TRBV6-3 to TRBJ1-1; possible D gene TRBD1, 6 bases. CDR1 is MNHEY and CDR2 is SVGEGT in the germline V gene. V was clipped by 6 bases and J by 1 base, with 9 bases between them. This CDR3 is built from 13 residues. The CDR3 DNA reads as TGTGCCAGCAGAGGACAGAAGAACACTGAAGCTTTCTTT. It encodes CASRGQKNTEAFF.

The chain combines TRBV6-1 with TRBJ1-2; no reliable D call. V gave up 5 bases and J gave up 8 bases, with 15 bases separating them. There are 13 residues in the CDR3. From germline, CDR1 is MNHNS and CDR2 SASEGT. CDR3 coding DNA: TGTGCCAGCAGTCGACGGAACCAGGAGGGCTACACCTTC. It specifies CASSRRNQEGYTF.

This clonotype appeared many times. The genes are TRBV20-1 and TRBJ1-1; possibly TRBD1 for D (6 bases). Germline V lookup: CDR1 DFQATT, CDR2 SNEGSKA (reference sequence). The CDR3 contains 13 residues. Trimming left V 6 bases short and J 1 base short, with 12 bases between. CDR3 residues: CSAAGATNTEAFF. CDR3 in DNA: TGCAGTGCAGCGGGGGCAACGAACACTGAAGCTTTCTTT.

This clonotype was detected only a few times. The CDR3 loop reads CASSFDSRRNNEQFF. The CDR3 bases are TGCGCCAGCAGCTTCGACTCGCGGCGAAACAATGAGCAGTTCTTC. This sequence joins TRBV5-1 and TRBJ2-1; D not certain. Trimming stripped 2 bases from V and 5 bases from J, with 14 bases between. CDR3 length equals 15 residues. Germline V gene lookup returns CDR1 SGHRS and CDR2 YFSETQ. The full variable domain, its missing parts supplied by reference TRBV5-1 and TRBJ2-1, is KAGVTQTPRYLIKTRGQQVTLSCSPISGHRSVSWYQQTPGQGLQFLFEYFSETQRNKGNFPGRFSGRQFSNSRSEMNVSTLELGDSALYLCASSFDSRRNNEQFFGPGTRLTVL.

This clonotype was seen a few times. The CDR3 spells CSAAPQRDGGDTQYF. The CDR3, as DNA: TGCAGTGCTGCCCCCCAGCGGGATGGTGGTGATACGCAGTATTTT. The chain carries TRBV20-1 and TRBJ2-3; 7 bases match TRBD2. Germline V gives CDR1 DFQATT, CDR2 SNEGSKA (reference sequence). After removal of 5 bases from V and 6 bases from J, the junction contained 14 bases not matched to a gene. CDR3 length: 15 residues.

The V gene is TRBV28, the J gene TRBJ2-3; D is possibly TRBD1 or TRBD2 (5 bases each). Trimming stripped 10 bases from V and 3 bases from J, with 14 bases between. Germline CDR1 is MDHEN and CDR2 is SYDVKM. This CDR3 is 13 amino acids long. CDR3 coding DNA: TGTGCCATAAGTAGGGGAGCAACAGATACGCAGTATTTT. Protein: CAISRGATDTQYF. The whole variable domain, remainder taken from reference TRBV28 and TRBJ2-3, is DVKVTQSSRYLVKRTGEKVFLECVQDMDHENMFWYRQDPGLGLRLIYFSYDVKMKEKGDIPEGYSVSREKKERFSLILESASTNQTSMYLCAISRGATDTQYFGPGTRLTVL.

This clonotype was picked up a small number of times. This chain connects TRBV4-1 to TRBJ2-1, with 7 nucleotides matching TRBD1. The CDR3 spans 15 residues. In germline, CDR1 is MGHRA, CDR2 YSYEKL. V shed 4 bases, J shed 5 bases, and the junction held 8 bases outside the gene matches. The CDR3 bases are TGCGCCAGCAGCCTGGGGGACAGCCCTAACAATGAGCAGTTCTTC. As protein: CASSLGDSPNNEQFF.

The V call is TRBV27, the J call TRBJ2-3; maybe TRBD2 (6 bases). Per germline, CDR1 MNHEY and CDR2 SMNVEV (reference sequence). CDR3 size: 16 residues. The V end was cut by 0 bases, the J end by 6 bases, with 16 bases between. The CDR3 sequence is CASSLSGGLVVDTQYF. CDR3 bases: TGTGCCAGCAGTTTATCCGGGGGTTTAGTCGTTGATACGCAGTATTTT.

V usage is TRBV20-1 and J usage is TRBJ1-2, with 7 nucleotides matching TRBD1. The V gene end was trimmed by 0 bases and the J gene end by 12 bases; junction bases not matched to a gene: 19. The CDR3 is 16 amino acids. Per germline, CDR1 DFQATT and CDR2 SNEGSKA (reference sequence). In DNA form, the CDR3 reads TGCAGTGCTAGAGATAGTGACAGGGCTTGGGGCTTGGGCCACACCTTC. It yields the protein CSARDSDRAWGLGHTF.

The V and J genes are TRBV11-2 and TRBJ2-3; D might be TRBD1 (5 bases). Trimming left V 6 bases short and J 5 bases short, with 15 bases between. Germline CDR1 reads SGHAT; CDR2 reads FQNNGV. The CDR3 has 14 amino acids. As DNA, the CDR3 is TGTGCCAGCAGTTCTGGTCTTCAGGGAGATACGCAGTATTTT. It specifies CASSSGLQGDTQYF.